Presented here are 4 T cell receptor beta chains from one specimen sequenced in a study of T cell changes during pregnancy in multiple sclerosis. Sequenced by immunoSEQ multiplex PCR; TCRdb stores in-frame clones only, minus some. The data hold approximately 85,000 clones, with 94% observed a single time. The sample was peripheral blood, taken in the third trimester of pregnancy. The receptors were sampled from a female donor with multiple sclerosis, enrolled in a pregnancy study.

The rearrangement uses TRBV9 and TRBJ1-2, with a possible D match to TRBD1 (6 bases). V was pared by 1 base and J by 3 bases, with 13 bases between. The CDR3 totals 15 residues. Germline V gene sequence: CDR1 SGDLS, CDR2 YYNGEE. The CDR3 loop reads CASSVSGGRDYGYTF. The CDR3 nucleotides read TGTGCCAGCAGCGTAAGCGGGGGGCGCGACTATGGCTACACCTTC.

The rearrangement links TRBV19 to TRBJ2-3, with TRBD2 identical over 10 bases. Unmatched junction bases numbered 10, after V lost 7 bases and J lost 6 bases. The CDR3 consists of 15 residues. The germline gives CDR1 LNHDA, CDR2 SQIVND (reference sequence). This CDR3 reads CASTASGGAWDTQYF. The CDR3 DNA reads TGTGCCAGTACGGCCAGCGGGGGGGCCTGGGATACGCAGTATTTT.

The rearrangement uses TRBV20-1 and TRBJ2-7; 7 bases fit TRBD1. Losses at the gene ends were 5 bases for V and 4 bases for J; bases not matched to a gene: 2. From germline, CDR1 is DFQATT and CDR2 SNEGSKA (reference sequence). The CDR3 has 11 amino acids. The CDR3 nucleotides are TGCAGTGCTCTGGACAGGTACGAGCAGTACTTC. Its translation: CSALDRYEQYF.

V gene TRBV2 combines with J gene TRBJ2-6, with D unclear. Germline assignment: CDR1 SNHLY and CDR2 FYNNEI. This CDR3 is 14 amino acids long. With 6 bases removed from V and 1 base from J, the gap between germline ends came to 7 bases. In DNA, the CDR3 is TGTGCCAGCAGGGCCCAATCTGGGGCCAACGTCCTGACTTTC. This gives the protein CASRAQSGANVLTF.